What follows are 8 T cell receptor beta chains derived from one specimen sequenced in a study of early T cells in non-severe SARS-CoV-2 infection. From the 5' RACE reads, TCRdb called clonotypes with MiXCR, one entry per CDR3 protein. The sample holds under 85,000 distinct CDR3 sequences, roughly an eighth seen once. The starting material was whole blood, obtained at baseline. The receptor set was obtained from an adult who was a healthcare worker with PCR-confirmed SARS-CoV-2 infection or an uninfected control (not recorded which).

The chain combines TRBV5-6 with TRBJ1-2; 7 bases match TRBD1. The ends lost 0 bases at V and 4 bases at J; junction bases unmatched: 0. The CDR3 loop spans 13 amino acids. The germline V gene encodes CDR1 SGHDT and CDR2 YYEEEE. The CDR3 DNA is TGTGCCAGCAGCTTGGGGACAGGCTATGGCTACACCTTC. The encoded protein is CASSLGTGYGYTF.

The chain recombines TRBV7-2 with TRBJ1-1; D unclear. V was shortened by 5 bases and J by 7 bases, with 20 bases between the two germline ends. Germline CDR1 SGHTA, CDR2 FQGNSA. The CDR3 consists of 15 residues. Here the CDR3 DNA reads TGTGCCAGCAGCCCGCGGGTGAGGGATGTTAATGAAGCTTTCTTT. It encodes CASSPRVRDVNEAFF. Full variable domain (missing parts from reference TRBV7-2 and TRBJ1-1): GAGVSQSPSNKVTEKGKDVELRCDPISGHTALYWYRQSLGQGLEFLIYFQGNSAPDKSGLPSDRFSAERTGGSVSTLTIQRTQQEDSAVYLCASSPRVRDVNEAFFGQGTRLTVV.

This clonotype has a handful of counts. J is TRBJ2-7 and V is TRBV30; 7 bases are shared with TRBD1. Germline lookup yields CDR1 GTSNPN and CDR2 SVGIG (reference sequence). The CDR3 totals 14 residues. V trimming: 4 bases; J trimming: 5 bases; junction bases outside the gene matches: 11. The CDR3 DNA sequence: TGTGCCTGGAAGACAGGGACCAGAAAAAACGAGCAGTACTTC. Translation: CAWKTGTRKNEQYF.

The sample holds a few counts of this clonotype. The chain joins TRBV7-2 to TRBJ2-3, with a tentative D call TRBD1 (5 bases). The ends were cut back, 1 base at V and 2 bases at J, with 13 bases in the middle. The CDR3 runs 16 residues. CDR1 SGHTA and CDR2 FQGNSA come from the germline V gene. The CDR3 reads CASSLDRDRITDTQYF. CDR3 nucleotides: TGTGCCAGCAGCTTAGATCGCGACAGAATCACAGATACGCAGTATTTT. Together with reference TRBV7-2 and TRBJ2-3, the CDR3 gives the full variable domain: GAGVSQSPSNKVTEKGKDVELRCDPISGHTALYWYRQSLGQGLEFLIYFQGNSAPDKSGLPSDRFSAERTGGSVSTLTIQRTQQEDSAVYLCASSLDRDRITDTQYFGPGTRLTVL.

This clonotype was seen at least ten times. The CDR3 DNA is TGTGCCAGCCAGAAAAACACTGAAGCTTTCTTT. Its protein is CASQKNTEAFF. The chain is built from TRBV12-3 or TRBV12-4 and TRBJ1-1; D unclear. This CDR3 is built from 11 residues. V shed 8 bases and J shed 2 bases, with 6 bases lying between them.

Remarks on this clonotype: The junction differs from germline at one of its ends, possibly a read error. The chain is built from TRBV7-7 and TRBJ1-2; D is uncertain. The CDR3 covers 10 residues. The V gene's germline CDR1 is SSHAT and CDR2 FNYEAQ (reference sequence). The CDR3 region has the DNA TGTGCTAGCAGCTCCGGGGGCTACACCTTC. Its protein product is CASSSGGYTF.

The chain carries TRBV7-2 and TRBJ1-5; 7 positions agree with TRBD1. This CDR3 spans 16 amino acids. Germline V gives CDR1 SGHTA, CDR2 FQGNSA. J was trimmed by 6 bases and V by 1 base; bases with no gene match: 9. The CDR3 sequence: CASSLETQGFGQPQHF. The DNA for the CDR3 is TGTGCCAGCAGCTTAGAGACACAGGGGTTTGGTCAGCCCCAGCATTTT.

The chain carries TRBV6-2 or TRBV6-3 and TRBJ2-2; D possibly corresponds to TRBD2 (5 bases). V lost 6 bases, J lost 6 bases, and 17 bases lay in between. The CDR3 sequence is 15 residues long. From germline, CDR1 is MNHEY and CDR2 SVGEGT. This chain's CDR3 is CASSPERWESGELFF. In DNA, the CDR3 is TGTGCCAGCAGCCCCGAGCGGTGGGAGTCCGGGGAGCTGTTTTTT.